This T cell receptor (beta chain) was recovered during a study of T cells in Graves' hyperthyroidism and ophthalmopathy. Researchers amplified the TCR beta CDR3 regions from RNA transcripts. First-round RT-PCR with HTBI primers amplified the TCR CDR3 region. TCRdb reprocessed the multiplex PCR reads with MiXCR, giving one entry per CDR3 protein. Counted here are over 700,000 distinct CDR3 sequences, approximately 19% occurring once; the ten biggest clones make up over 15%. This clonotype has just a few counts. What it recognizes is unknown. Germline V gives CDR1 LGHDT, CDR2 YNNKEL (reference sequence). The CDR3 contains 16 residues. After removal of 1 base from V and 0 bases from J, the junction contained 5 bases not matched to a gene. Overall study findings and caveats: Patients with ophthalmopathy were separated from those with stable hyperthyroidism by a 13 V-J model. In validation, the model predicted ophthalmopathy. These predictions came a median approximately six months before onset.

The blood sample predates any ophthalmopathy symptoms, coming from first hyperthyroidism diagnosis. The PBMCs studied were ones that came from 9 to 10 ml fresh peripheral blood. This chain uses TRBV3-1 with TRBJ2-7; 8 bases map to TRBD1. The receptor was derived from a woman between 50 and 59 years old with Graves' hyperthyroidism that later progressed to Graves' ophthalmopathy. Sequenced sample: blood. The CDR3 loop is CASSQGPGTGSYEQYF. In DNA, the CDR3 is TGTGCCAGCAGCCAAGGGCCCGGGACAGGCTCCTACGAGCAGTACTTC.